The source of this T cell receptor beta chain is a study of shared clonotypes between healthy human individuals. Study overall: In total, the donors were two women and three men aged 18 to 49. Points from the study as a whole: Clonotypes not shared had lower generation probabilities than those common to all four donors. Expectations were that clonotype sharing among donors would be affected by sequencing depth.

This clone was detected only once. The antigen remains unidentified. Donors were healthy HIV-negative adults without recent acute infections or vaccinations. Assay used: immunoSEQ multiplex PCR; TCRdb lists only in-frame clones, some missing. The repertoire consists of about 2 million clones, with 85% to 95% occurring once and the leading ten covering under 0.15%. The sample was naive CD4+ T cells sorted from blood. Subset noted: CD45RA+ positively selected. This receptor was taken from a man aged 18-30 years in good health.

For the CDR3, the DNA is TGTGCCAGCAGCCCGGCGGGACCAGGCCTTAATACGCAGTATTTT. Translating it yields CASSPAGPGLNTQYF. The chain uses TRBV11-2 and TRBJ2-3; D is possibly TRBD2 (6 bases). V was clipped by 5 bases and J by 7 bases, with 19 bases between them. The CDR3 is made up of 15 amino acids. Germline loops: CDR1 SGHAT, CDR2 FQNNGV.